This T cell receptor (beta chain) was recovered during a study of cytomegalovirus exposure and HLA in healthy donors (dated by TCRdb to about 2017). Looking at the study overall: An earlier analysis of around 600 of the donors reported approximately 300 Gb of sequence data and some 120 million unique TCR beta sequences from about 179 million T cells. About 310 gigabases of sequencing data and roughly 90 million unique TCR sequences were included in an early release covering around 650 HLA-typed donors. The genetic ancestry cluster associated with self-reported Caucasian donors included about 84% of the roughly 390 genotyped donors. The aim of the study was to test whether cataloging public T cell receptors could identify signatures of past pathogen exposure. Using immunosequencing, the study profiled T cell repertoires from around 680 subjects and related those repertoires to cytomegalovirus serostatus. A separate validation cohort of roughly 120 different subjects was used in addition to the approximately 700-subject first cohort. High-throughput TCR immunosequencing, statistical association of individual TCRs with disease status, and machine learning were combined to predict cytomegalovirus infection status. A later analysis re-analyzed previously published TCR beta repertoires from 666 donors and added high-resolution HLA genotyping to study TCR occurrence patterns. Rather than using new phenotypic data, the later analysis identified candidate immune exposures from TCR beta sequences and from how often those sequences occurred across donors. An earlier analysis of roughly 600 of the donors used high-throughput TCR beta sequencing to judge whether each TCR beta V gene segment behaved as functional or pseudogenic. Donor age, sex, ethnicity and CMV serostatus were collected together with the repertoire data. Genome-wide SNP genotypes for about 60% of the 666 donors were used in a later genetic analysis, which treated that subset as a discovery cohort. Every repertoire in the discovery cohort had been generated on one and the same sequencing platform. HLA typing covered class I and class II loci at four-digit resolution. Typing coverage varied by locus: about 629-640 donors for A, B, C, DRB1 and DQB1; roughly 520 for DQA1; over 600 for DPA1; fewer than 480 for DPB1. A handful of DR-DQ haplotypes were treated as single units for association and clustering because of strong linkage in the cohort. Across some 400 genotyped donors of the cohort, an average of about 240,000 unique TCR beta nucleotide sequences per donor were sequenced, and roughly a sixth of those sequences were non-productive.

Receptors were amplified or captured by the immunoSEQ multiplex PCR assay. A mixture of 60 forward primers for TCR Vbeta segments and 13 reverse primers for TCR Jbeta segments was used in the multiplex PCR. Amplification of the CDR3 region of rearranged TCR beta genes was performed with a multiplex PCR assay on genomic DNA. The amplified TCR beta libraries were sequenced on the Illumina HiSeq System as 87-base-pair reads. On the authors' methods: A later analysis counted 65 million to 90 million unique TCR beta chains across the 600 to 850 repertoires, and 9 million to 14 million of these chains were shared by at least two donors. Raw reads were error-corrected and collapsed into unique sequences by a nearest-neighbor algorithm in which closely related sequences were merged to remove PCR and sequencing errors. Alignment of CDR3 sequences to IMGT reference sequences was used to assign V, D and J gene segments. For a sequence to be retained, a match of at least six nucleotides to both a V gene segment and a J gene segment was required. A rearrangement counted as productive if the CDR3 had no stop codons and remained in frame with V and J, and every other rearrangement counted as non-productive. CDR3 was defined by IMGT convention, running from the second conserved V-encoded cysteine to the conserved J-encoded phenylalanine. Sequences without an unambiguous match to a single V gene segment were excluded from the earlier analysis of about 640 of the donors. An earlier analysis of under 750 of the donors called V segments functional above 56.7% productive rearrangements and segregating when the between-donor standard deviation exceeded 5%. A statistical classification framework was built for diagnosing cytomegalovirus status from the catalog of TCR beta chain sequences. A later analysis assigned V and J genes by comparing TCR nucleotide sequences with IMGT/GENE-DB human TR gene sequences. A later analysis assigned CDR3 sequences and most-parsimonious VDJ recombination scenarios with the TCRdist pipeline. A later analysis defined each TCR beta chain by its CDR3 amino acid sequence plus V-gene family, and excluded reads lacking a unique V-gene family. In a later analysis, several hundred highly shared, low-generation-probability nucleotide sequences were removed to address suspected cross-contamination and a sequencing artifact. In a later analysis, a clonal expansion index for each public chain was calculated from normalized within-repertoire ranks of inferred template counts. In a later analysis, generation probabilities were computed using a VDJ recombination model fitted to out-of-frame rearrangements, and the results were checked against IGoR. Hypergeometric tests were used in a later analysis to score TCR-TCR, TCR-HLA and TCR-CMV co-occurrence, with a repertoire-size bias correction applied to the TCR pairs. To estimate false discovery rates, a later analysis permuted the HLA or CMV assignments 20 times. A later analysis grouped co-occurring TCRs with DBSCAN, adding TCRdist sequence similarity when clustering within HLA-allele-positive subsets. Repertoires with fewer than 30,000 or more than 120,000 public chains, plus five repertoires with anomalous nucleotide sharing, were excluded from co-occurrence clustering. This immuneACCESS table, as held by TCRdb, lists in-frame sequences with V and J called but not all clones. Of the missing ones, under half trace to an unresolved V gene in checked studies; the others have no known cause. V and J calls and clone size are copied from that table; D and trimming were computed from the DNA. The sample table records approximately 290,000 clones; over 70% of these occur just once. The biggest ten clones account for about 0.29% of the sample.

Points the paper makes about the study in general: At a false discovery rate of 0.05, a later analysis linked 16,951 TCR beta sequences to specific HLA alleles. Some IMGT-functional V segments, including TRBV6-2 and TRBV6-3, could not be told apart with the 87-base-pair reads, so those segments were excluded. Roughly uniform sequencing depth across donors was assumed in presence/absence analyses, although this assumption may not hold. A later analysis found that TCR association rates varied across HLA loci, with DRB1 alleles showing the most associated TCRs and HLA-C alleles the fewest. A total of 150 to 200 TCR beta chains were listed by the study as associated with cytomegalovirus. Most CMV-associated TCR beta chains appeared to be HLA-restricted in a later analysis, and the HLA associations seemed to be driven largely by CMV exposure. While some public TCRs were present in many individuals, most TCR sequences turned up only very rarely across donors. The earlier analysis of some 560 of the donors excluded roughly 17 rarely observed V segments, including chromosome 9 orphons, because counts were too low. The authors suggested that the approach could potentially be generalized to other disease states and immunological phenotypes. Immune exposure information for the cohort was limited to CMV serostatus. A later genetic analysis associated a missense DCLRE1C variant with V-gene and J-gene trimming of TCR beta chains, and an independent cohort replicated the association. Only TCR beta chains were sequenced in this cohort, and the absence of alpha or paired-chain data limited detectable features. A group of highly shared sequence variants was considered likely to be a technical artifact of the sequencing pipeline. A later analysis found that HLA-associated TCR beta chains were more clonally expanded and had lower generation probabilities than equally common non-associated chains. Because HLA typing was unavailable for some donors at each locus, only the typed subset was used in association tests. Linkage disequilibrium might explain the correlated functional status among segregating V segments, but an unknown experimental factor could not be ruled out. Compared with the approximately 670-donor mean, donors in an Asian-associated ancestry cluster had fewer N-insertions in productive TCRs, according to a later genetic analysis. Several of the top co-occurrence clusters appeared to be linked to parvovirus B19, influenza, CMV and Epstein-Barr virus, according to a later analysis. Assigning TCR associations to individual alleles was difficult when HLA alleles, especially DR and DQ, strongly co-occurred. A few of the identified cytomegalovirus-associated TCR beta chains were confirmed in vitro to be specific for cytomegalovirus antigens. A further reported finding was that TCR beta sequences accurately predicted the HLA-A and HLA-B alleles for most subjects in the first cohort. Cytomegalovirus status was reported to be diagnosed by the classifier with high specificity and sensitivity in both the original and validation cohorts. In an earlier analysis of about 600 of the donors, most TCR beta V segments appeared in productive rearrangements about 87% or about 30% of the time, broadly matching IMGT annotations.

In this sample, this clone turned up a few times. No antigen is known for it. No base quality information exists; no much larger clone differs at one position. The CDR3 spans 15 residues, from the cysteine through the phenylalanine. Just CDR3 DNA is preserved here, 45 bases in frame from base 1. CDR1 and CDR2 are read off the germline V gene as MDHEN and SYDVKM. V was cut back by 8 bases and J by 0 bases, leaving a gap of 17 bases between them. The cohort was made up of several hundred healthy bone marrow donors. At the time of sampling, every cohort member was nominally healthy, though immune exposures that went unrecorded were likely present. The donor tested CMV seronegative, placing the donor among the 350 or so seronegative members of the cohort. A peripheral blood sample was provided by each donor, and peripheral blood mononuclear cells were used for TCR beta sequencing. The Qiagen DNeasy Blood Extraction Kit was used to extract genomic DNA from the blood cell samples.

Sample: PBMCs. The chain joins TRBV28 to TRBJ2-7, and the D gene may be TRBD1, 6 bases matching. The source is a girl between 2 and 10 years old in good health and CMV-seronegative. At the DNA level, the sequence is TGTGCCAGCCCCTATCCCCAGGGGTGCTCCTACGAGCAGTACTTC. Translated, this gives CASPYPQGCSYEQYF.